This TCR beta chain was obtained from a study of T-cell memory formation after mild COVID-19. Study-wide results and limits: Contracting clones localized mainly to CM and EM when CD4+ and mainly to EMRA when CD8+. Detection of some responders pre-infection suggested pre-existing cross-reactive memory T cells participated. Later expanders leaned toward CD4+, whereas clones contracting from day 15 to 85 were balanced CD4/CD8.

With constant-segment primers, 5'RACE yielded cDNA libraries of TCR alpha and TCR beta that carried sample barcodes and UMIs. TCRdb independently ran MiXCR on the 5' RACE reads; one entry per CDR3 protein. The table records fewer than 350,000 distinct CDR3 sequences, about 15% of them present only once. Germline V lookup: CDR1 SNHLY, CDR2 FYNNEI. V was trimmed by 1 base and J by 7 bases, leaving 10 bases between them. This CDR3 has 13 amino acids. As to this clonotype: Its matching antigen is unknown.

The clonotype comes from a young man who had mild COVID-19 (a few samples of this study predate the infection). Cell type and time point are not known. The gene calls are TRBV2 and TRBJ1-2; D unclear. The sample comprised PBMCs or a T cell subset sorted from them (not recorded which). The CDR3 here is CASSEGQAPGYTF. The CDR3 DNA is TGTGCCAGCAGTGAAGGGCAGGCGCCTGGCTACACCTTC. The full variable domain, in which reference TRBV2 and TRBJ1-2 provide the parts outside the CDR3, is EPEVTQTPSHQVTQMGQEVILRCVPISNHLYFYWYRQILGQKVEFLVSFYNNEISEKSEIFDDQFSVERPDGSNFTLKIRSTKLEDSAMYFCASSEGQAPGYTFGSGTRLTVV.